This T cell receptor beta chain was sequenced in a study of CD8+CD57+ T cells in acquired aplastic anemia. This clonotype showed up just a few times. The CDR3 has 14 residues. V shed 3 bases and J shed 1 base, with 6 bases lying between them. Per the germline V gene, CDR1 is LGHNT and CDR2 is FRNRAP. Genomic DNA was employed as the template in profiling TCR beta VDJ and CDR3. TCRdb passed the reads through MiXCR, listing each CDR3 protein once. The sample lists under 75,000 distinct CDR3 sequences; almost 55% were seen once. The J gene is TRBJ2-2, the V gene TRBV12-5, with no clear D. Specimen: sorted CD4+, CD8+, or CD8+CD57+ T cells (not recorded which) from PBMCs. This TCR was recovered from a human donor in good health, serving as a control. CDR3 coding DNA: TGTGCTAGTGGTTTTTTGGGGAACACCGGGGAGCTGTTTTTT. This sequence encodes CASGFLGNTGELFF.